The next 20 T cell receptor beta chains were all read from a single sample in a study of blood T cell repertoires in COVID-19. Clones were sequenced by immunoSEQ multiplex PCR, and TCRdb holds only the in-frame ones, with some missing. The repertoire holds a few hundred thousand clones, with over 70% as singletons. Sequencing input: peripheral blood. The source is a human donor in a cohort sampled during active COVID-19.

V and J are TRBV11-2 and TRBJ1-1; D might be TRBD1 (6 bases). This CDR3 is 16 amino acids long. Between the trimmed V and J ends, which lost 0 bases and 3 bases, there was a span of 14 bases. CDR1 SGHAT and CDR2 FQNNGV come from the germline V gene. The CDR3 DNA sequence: TGTGCCAGCAGCTTAGAGGGGGCCAGGGCGTACACTGAAGCTTTCTTT. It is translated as CASSLEGARAYTEAFF.

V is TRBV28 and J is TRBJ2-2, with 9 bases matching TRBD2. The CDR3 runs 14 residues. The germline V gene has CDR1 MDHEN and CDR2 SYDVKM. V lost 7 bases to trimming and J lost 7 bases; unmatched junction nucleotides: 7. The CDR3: CASTARGGHGELFF. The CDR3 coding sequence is TGTGCCAGCACGGCGCGGGGGGGCCACGGGGAGCTGTTTTTT.

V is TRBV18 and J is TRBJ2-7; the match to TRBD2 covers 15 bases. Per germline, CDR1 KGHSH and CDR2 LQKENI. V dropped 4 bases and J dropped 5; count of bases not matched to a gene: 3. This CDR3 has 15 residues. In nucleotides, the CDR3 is TGTGCCAGCTCACGGACTAGCGGGAGGGCCGACGAGCAGTACTTC. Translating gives CASSRTSGRADEQYF.

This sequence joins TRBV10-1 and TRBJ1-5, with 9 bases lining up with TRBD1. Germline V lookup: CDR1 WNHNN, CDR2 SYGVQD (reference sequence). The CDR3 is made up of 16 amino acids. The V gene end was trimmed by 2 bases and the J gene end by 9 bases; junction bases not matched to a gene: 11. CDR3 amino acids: CASSEGTGPGGGPQHF. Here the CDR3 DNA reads TGCGCCAGCAGTGAGGGGACAGGGCCCGGAGGGGGGCCCCAGCATTTT.

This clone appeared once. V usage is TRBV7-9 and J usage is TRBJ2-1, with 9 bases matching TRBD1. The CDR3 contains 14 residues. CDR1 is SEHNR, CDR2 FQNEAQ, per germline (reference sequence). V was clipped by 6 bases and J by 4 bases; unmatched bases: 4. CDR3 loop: CASRAGQGYNEQFF. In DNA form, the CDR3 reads TGTGCCAGCAGGGCGGGACAGGGTTACAATGAGCAGTTCTTC. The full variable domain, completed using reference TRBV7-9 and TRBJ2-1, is DTGVSQNPRHKITKRGQNVTFRCDPISEHNRLYWYRQTLGQGPEFLTYFQNEAQLEKSRLLSDRFSAERPKGSFSTLEIQRTEQGDSAMYLCASRAGQGYNEQFFGPGTRLTVL.

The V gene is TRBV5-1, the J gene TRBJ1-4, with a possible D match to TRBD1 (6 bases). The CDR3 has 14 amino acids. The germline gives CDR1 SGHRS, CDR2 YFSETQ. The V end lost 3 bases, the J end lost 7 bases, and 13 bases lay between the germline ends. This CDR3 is CASSSGQRFEKLFF. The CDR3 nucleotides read TGCGCCAGCAGCTCCGGACAGAGATTTGAAAAACTGTTTTTT. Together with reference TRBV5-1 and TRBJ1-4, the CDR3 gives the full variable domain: KAGVTQTPRYLIKTRGQQVTLSCSPISGHRSVSWYQQTPGQGLQFLFEYFSETQRNKGNFPGRFSGRQFSNSRSEMNVSTLELGDSALYLCASSSGQRFEKLFFGSGTQLSVL.

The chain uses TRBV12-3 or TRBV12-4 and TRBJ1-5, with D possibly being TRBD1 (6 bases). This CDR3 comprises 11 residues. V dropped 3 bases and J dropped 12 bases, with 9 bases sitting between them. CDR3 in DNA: TGTGCCAGCAGTTTGACAGGCGACCAGCATTTT. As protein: CASSLTGDQHF.

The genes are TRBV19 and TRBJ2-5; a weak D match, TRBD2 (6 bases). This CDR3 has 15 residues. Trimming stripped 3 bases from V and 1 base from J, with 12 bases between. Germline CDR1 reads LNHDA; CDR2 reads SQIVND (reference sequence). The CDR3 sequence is CASSIGPGLQETQYF. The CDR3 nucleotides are TGTGCCAGTAGTATCGGTCCGGGACTCCAAGAGACCCAGTACTTC.

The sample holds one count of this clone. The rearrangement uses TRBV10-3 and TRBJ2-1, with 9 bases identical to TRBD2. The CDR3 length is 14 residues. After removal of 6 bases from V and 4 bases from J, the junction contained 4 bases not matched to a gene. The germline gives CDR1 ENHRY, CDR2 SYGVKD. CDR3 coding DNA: TGTGCCATCAGAGCGGGGGGCCAATACAATGAGCAGTTCTTC. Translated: CAIRAGGQYNEQFF.

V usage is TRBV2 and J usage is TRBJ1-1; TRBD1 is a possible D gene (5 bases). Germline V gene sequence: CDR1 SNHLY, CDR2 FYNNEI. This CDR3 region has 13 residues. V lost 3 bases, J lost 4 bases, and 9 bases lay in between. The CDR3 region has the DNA TGTGCCAGCAGTGATGTGGGGCCCACTGAAGCTTTCTTT. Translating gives CASSDVGPTEAFF.

The CDR3 DNA follows: TGCAGCGTTTCCGGGACCGGACAGAATACGCAGTATTTT. Translation: CSVSGTGQNTQYF. This chain joins TRBV29-1 and TRBJ2-3, with D perhaps matching TRBD1 (6 bases). Trimming cost V 5 bases and J 7 bases, with 16 bases left between them. CDR1 is SQVTM, CDR2 ANQGSEA, per germline. The CDR3 loop spans 13 amino acids.

CDR3 residues: CASQLVSTPLYEQYF. The CDR3 DNA sequence: TGTGCCAGCCAGTTAGTCTCGACACCGCTCTACGAGCAGTACTTC. This chain uses TRBV7-8 with TRBJ2-7; D call uncertain. This CDR3 is 15 amino acids long. In germline, CDR1 is SGHVS, CDR2 FQNEAQ. Trimming took 8 bases from V and 3 from J, leaving 20 bases between them.

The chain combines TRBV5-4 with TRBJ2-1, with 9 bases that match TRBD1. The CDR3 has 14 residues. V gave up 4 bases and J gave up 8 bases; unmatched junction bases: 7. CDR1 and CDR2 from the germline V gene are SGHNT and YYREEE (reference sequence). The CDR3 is CASSPGTGRDEQFF. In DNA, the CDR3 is TGTGCCAGCAGCCCCGGGACAGGGCGCGATGAGCAGTTCTTC.

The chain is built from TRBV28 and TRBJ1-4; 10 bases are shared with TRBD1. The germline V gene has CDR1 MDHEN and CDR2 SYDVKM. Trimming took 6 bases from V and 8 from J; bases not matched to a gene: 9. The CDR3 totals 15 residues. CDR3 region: CASSLAGQGSEKLFF. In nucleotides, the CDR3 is TGTGCCAGCAGCTTAGCGGGACAGGGGTCGGAAAAACTGTTTTTT. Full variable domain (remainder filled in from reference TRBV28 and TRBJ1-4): DVKVTQSSRYLVKRTGEKVFLECVQDMDHENMFWYRQDPGLGLRLIYFSYDVKMKEKGDIPEGYSVSREKKERFSLILESASTNQTSMYLCASSLAGQGSEKLFFGSGTQLSVL.

The CDR3 DNA reads as TGTGCCAGTGCCAAACAGGGGGCCGGCTATGGCTACACCTTC. Translation gives CASAKQGAGYGYTF. The chain couples TRBV19 to TRBJ1-2; the match to TRBD1 covers 9 bases. The J segment lost 4 bases and the V segment lost 8 bases, leaving 8 bases of the junction unmatched. This CDR3 comprises 14 residues. CDR1 and CDR2 (germline): LNHDA, SQIVND (reference sequence).

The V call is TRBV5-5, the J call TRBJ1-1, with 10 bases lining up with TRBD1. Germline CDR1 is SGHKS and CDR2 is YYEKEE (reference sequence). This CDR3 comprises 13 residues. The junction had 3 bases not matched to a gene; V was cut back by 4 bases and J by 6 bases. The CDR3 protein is CASSKGQGSEAFF. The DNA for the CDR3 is TGTGCCAGCAGCAAGGGACAGGGGTCTGAAGCTTTCTTT.

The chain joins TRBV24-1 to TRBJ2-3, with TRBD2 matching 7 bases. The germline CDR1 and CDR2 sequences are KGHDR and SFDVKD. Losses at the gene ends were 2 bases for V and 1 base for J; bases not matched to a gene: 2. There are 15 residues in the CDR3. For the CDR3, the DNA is TGTGCCACCAGTGATTATGGGGGGGGCACAGATACGCAGTATTTT. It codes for CATSDYGGGTDTQYF.

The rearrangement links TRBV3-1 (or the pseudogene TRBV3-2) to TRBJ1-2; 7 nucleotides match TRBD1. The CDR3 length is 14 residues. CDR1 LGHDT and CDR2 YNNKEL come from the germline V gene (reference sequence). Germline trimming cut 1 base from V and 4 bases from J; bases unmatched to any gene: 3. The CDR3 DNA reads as TGTGCCAGCAGCCAAGGTTGGGACAGCTATGGCTACACCTTC. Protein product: CASSQGWDSYGYTF.

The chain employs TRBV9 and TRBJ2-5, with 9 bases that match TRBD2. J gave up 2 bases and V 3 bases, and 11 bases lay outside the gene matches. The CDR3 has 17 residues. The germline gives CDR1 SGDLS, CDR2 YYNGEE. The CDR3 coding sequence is TGTGCCAGCAGCGCCACTCCTGGGGCGGGAGGGCAAGAGACCCAGTACTTC. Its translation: CASSATPGAGGQETQYF.

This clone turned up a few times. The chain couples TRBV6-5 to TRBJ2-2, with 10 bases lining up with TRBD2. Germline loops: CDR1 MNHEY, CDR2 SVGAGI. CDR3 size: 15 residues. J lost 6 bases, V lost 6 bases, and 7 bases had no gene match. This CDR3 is CASSALAGTSGELFF. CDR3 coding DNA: TGTGCCAGCAGCGCACTAGCGGGGACCTCCGGGGAGCTGTTTTTT.